Included here is one T cell receptor beta chain sequence, with context. In terms of age and location, participants ranged from roughly 18 to 100 years and lived in approximately 24 US areas. Assignment of participants to cohorts was predicated upon participant-reported clinical history. Recovered status in Cohort 3 required two negative PCRs, clearance, or symptom resolution. In the original workflow: The authors estimated nucleated cell counts from reference gene primer amplification. The repertoire was sequenced with immunoSEQ multiplex PCR; TCRdb's copy has only in-frame clones and lacks some. The DNA was the basis for D and trimming; V, J and clone size are from that table. The sample has over 200,000 clones, roughly four fifths seen once; the top ten hold under 2%. Germline V gene lookup returns CDR1 MNHEY and CDR2 SVGAGI. The CDR3 is 15 amino acids. Trimming removed 5 bases from V and 4 bases from J; junction bases left unmatched: 6.

This entry is derived from a study of blood T cell repertoires in COVID-19. The sequenced sample was PBMCs or T cells enriched from blood (not recorded which). The sequence derives from a man in his sixties who had recovered from COVID-19. V is TRBV6-5 and J is TRBJ2-7, with 12 bases that match TRBD1. CDR3 bases: TGTGCCAGCAGTCCAGTGGGACAGGGGGCTTACGAGCAGTACTTC. This encodes CASSPVGQGAYEQYF.